This T cell receptor (beta chain) was retrieved from a study of blood T cell repertoires in COVID-19. The table came from immunoSEQ multiplex PCR; TCRdb's copy has only in-frame clones and leaves some out. The repertoire holds some 460,000 clones, with around 88% as singletons. The length of the CDR3 is 13 residues. Trimming pared 5 bases from V and 1 base from J, leaving 5 bases between. Germline V lookup: CDR1 MGHDK, CDR2 SYGVNS. This receptor was identified in a woman aged 25 to 39 with acute or convalescent COVID-19. Sample: peripheral blood. This chain uses TRBV25-1 with TRBJ2-2; D gene uncertain. The CDR3 protein is CASSLRNTGELFF. CDR3 nucleotides: TGTGCCAGCAGTCTCAGGAACACCGGGGAGCTGTTTTTT.